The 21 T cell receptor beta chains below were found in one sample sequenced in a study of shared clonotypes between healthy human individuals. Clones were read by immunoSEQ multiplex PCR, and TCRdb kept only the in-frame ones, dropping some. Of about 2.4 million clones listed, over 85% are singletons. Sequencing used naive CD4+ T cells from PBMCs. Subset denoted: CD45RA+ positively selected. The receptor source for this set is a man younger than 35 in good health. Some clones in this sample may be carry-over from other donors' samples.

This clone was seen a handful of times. CDR3 bases: TGTGCCAGCAGTGTTCTGAACACCGGGGAGCTGTTTTTT. Encoded protein: CASSVLNTGELFF. V and J are TRBV2 and TRBJ2-2, with no clear D. With 4 bases removed from V and 1 base from J, the gap between germline ends came to 4 bases. This CDR3 spans 13 amino acids. Per germline, CDR1 SNHLY and CDR2 FYNNEI.

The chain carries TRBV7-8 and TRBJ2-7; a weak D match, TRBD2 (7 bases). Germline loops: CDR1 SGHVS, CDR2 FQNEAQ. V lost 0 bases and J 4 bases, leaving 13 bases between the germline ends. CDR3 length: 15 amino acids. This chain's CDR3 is CASSLAAGQLYEQYF. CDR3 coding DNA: TGTGCCAGCAGCTTAGCAGCGGGACAATTGTACGAGCAGTACTTC.

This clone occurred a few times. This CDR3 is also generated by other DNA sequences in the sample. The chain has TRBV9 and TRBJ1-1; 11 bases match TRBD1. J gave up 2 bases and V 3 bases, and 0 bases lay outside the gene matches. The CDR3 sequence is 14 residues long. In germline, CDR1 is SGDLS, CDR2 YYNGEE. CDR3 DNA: TGTGCCAGCAGCGGGACAGGGGGCAACACTGAAGCTTTCTTT. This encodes CASSGTGGNTEAFF.

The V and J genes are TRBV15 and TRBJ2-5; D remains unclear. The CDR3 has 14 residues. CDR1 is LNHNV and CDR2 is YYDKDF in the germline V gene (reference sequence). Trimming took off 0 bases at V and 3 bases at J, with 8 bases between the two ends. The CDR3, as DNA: TGTGCCACCAGCAGAGATAACCAGGAAGAGACCCAGTACTTC. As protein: CATSRDNQEETQYF. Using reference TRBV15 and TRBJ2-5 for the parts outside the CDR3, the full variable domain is DAMVIQNPRYQVTQFGKPVTLSCSQTLNHNVMYWYQQKSSQAPKLLFHYYDKDFNNEADTPDNFQSRRPNTSFCFLDIRSPGLGDTAMYLCATSRDNQEETQYFGPGTRLLVL.

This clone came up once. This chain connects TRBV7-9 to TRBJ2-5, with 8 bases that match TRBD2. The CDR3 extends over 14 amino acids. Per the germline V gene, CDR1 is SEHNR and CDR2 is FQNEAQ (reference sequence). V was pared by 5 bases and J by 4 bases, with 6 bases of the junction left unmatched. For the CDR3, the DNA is TGTGCCAGCAGCGATCGCCGGGGGGGAGAGACCCAGTACTTC. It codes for CASSDRRGGETQYF.

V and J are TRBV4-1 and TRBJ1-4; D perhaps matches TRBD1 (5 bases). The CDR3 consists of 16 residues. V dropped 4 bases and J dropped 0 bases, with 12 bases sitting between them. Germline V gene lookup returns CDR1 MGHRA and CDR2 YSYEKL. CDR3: CASSLGHGATNEKLFF. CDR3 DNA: TGCGCCAGCAGCCTCGGACACGGAGCAACTAATGAAAAACTGTTTTTT.

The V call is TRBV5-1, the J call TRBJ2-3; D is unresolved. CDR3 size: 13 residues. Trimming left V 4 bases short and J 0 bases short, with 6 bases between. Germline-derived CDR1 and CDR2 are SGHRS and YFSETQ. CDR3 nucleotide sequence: TGCGCCAGCAGCGCCCACAGCACAGATACGCAGTATTTT. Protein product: CASSAHSTDTQYF.

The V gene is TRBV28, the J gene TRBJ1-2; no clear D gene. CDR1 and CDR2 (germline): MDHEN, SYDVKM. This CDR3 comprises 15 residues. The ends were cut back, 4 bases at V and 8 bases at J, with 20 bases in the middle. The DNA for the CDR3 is TGTGCCAGCAGTTCCTTACCGGCGATTATTTTCGGCTACACCTTC. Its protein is CASSSLPAIIFGYTF.

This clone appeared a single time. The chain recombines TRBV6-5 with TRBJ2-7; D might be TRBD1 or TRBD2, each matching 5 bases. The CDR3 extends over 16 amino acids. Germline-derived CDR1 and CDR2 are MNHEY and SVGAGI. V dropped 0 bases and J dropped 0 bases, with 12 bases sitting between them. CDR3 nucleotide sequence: TGTGCCAGCAGTTACTCTTTCTCAGGGAGCTCCTACGAGCAGTACTTC. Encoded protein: CASSYSFSGSSYEQYF.

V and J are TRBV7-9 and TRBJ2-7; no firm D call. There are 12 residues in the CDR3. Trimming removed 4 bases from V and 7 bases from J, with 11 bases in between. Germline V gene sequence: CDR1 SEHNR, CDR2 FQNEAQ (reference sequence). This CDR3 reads CASSSDRTEQYF. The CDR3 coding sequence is TGTGCCAGCAGCTCCGACCGGACGGAGCAGTACTTC. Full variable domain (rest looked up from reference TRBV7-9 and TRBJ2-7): DTGVSQNPRHKITKRGQNVTFRCDPISEHNRLYWYRQTLGQGPEFLTYFQNEAQLEKSRLLSDRFSAERPKGSFSTLEIQRTEQGDSAMYLCASSSDRTEQYFGPGTRLTVT.

The CDR3 bases are TGTGCCAGCTCGCTACAGGCGTCGAACACTGAAGCTTTCTTT. Translating gives CASSLQASNTEAFF. The chain recombines TRBV18 with TRBJ1-1; possible D gene TRBD1, 5 bases. The V gene's germline CDR1 is KGHSH and CDR2 LQKENI. Trimming shortened V by 6 bases and J by 1 base, and 12 bases separated the two germline ends. The length of the CDR3 is 14 residues.

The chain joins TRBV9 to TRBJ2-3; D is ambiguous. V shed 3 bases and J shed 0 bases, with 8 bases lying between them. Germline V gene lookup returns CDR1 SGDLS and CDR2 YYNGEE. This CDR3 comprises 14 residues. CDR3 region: CASSDTSSTDTQYF. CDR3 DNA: TGTGCCAGCAGCGATACTTCTAGCACAGATACGCAGTATTTT.

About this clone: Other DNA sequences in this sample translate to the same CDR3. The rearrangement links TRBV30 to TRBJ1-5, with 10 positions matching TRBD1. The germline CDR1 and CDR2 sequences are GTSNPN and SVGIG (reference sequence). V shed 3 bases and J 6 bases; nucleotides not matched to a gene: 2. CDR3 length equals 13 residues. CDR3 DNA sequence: TGTGCCTGGAGCTGGACAGGGGGTCAGCCCCAGCATTTT. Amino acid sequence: CAWSWTGGQPQHF.

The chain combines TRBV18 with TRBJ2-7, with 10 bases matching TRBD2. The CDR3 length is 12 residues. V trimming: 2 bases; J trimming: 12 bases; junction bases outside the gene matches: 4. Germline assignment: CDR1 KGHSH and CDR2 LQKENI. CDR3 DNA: TGTGCCAGCTCACCAGGTAGCGGGAGGCCGTACTTC. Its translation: CASSPGSGRPYF.

CDR3 residues: CAWSGGPWRQYF. The CDR3 DNA reads TGTGCCTGGAGCGGTGGGCCCTGGAGGCAGTACTTC. The genes are TRBV30 and TRBJ2-7; D unresolved. This CDR3 is 12 amino acids long. V was trimmed by 3 bases and J by 9 bases, leaving 15 bases between them. Per the germline V gene, CDR1 is GTSNPN and CDR2 is SVGIG (reference sequence).

CDR3 bases: TGTGCCAGCAGTTTATACCCGGGGATCGACGAGCAGTACTTC. Translated, it gives CASSLYPGIDEQYF. The rearrangement uses TRBV6-5 and TRBJ2-7; tentatively, D is TRBD2 (5 bases). There are 14 residues in the CDR3. V was trimmed by 4 bases and J by 5 bases, leaving 15 bases between them. The V gene's germline CDR1 is MNHEY and CDR2 SVGAGI.

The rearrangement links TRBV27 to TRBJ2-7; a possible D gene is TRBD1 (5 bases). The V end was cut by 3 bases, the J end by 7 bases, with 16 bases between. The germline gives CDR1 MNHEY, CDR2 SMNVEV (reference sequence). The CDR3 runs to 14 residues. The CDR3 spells CASSFPQGMFEQYF. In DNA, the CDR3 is TGTGCCAGCAGTTTTCCCCAGGGCATGTTTGAGCAGTACTTC.

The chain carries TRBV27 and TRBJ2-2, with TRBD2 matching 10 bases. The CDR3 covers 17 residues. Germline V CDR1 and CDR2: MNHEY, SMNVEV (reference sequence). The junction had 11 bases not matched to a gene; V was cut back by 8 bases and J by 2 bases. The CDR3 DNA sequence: TGTGCCAGCCGTATGCCTAGACTAGCGGGCAACACCGGGGAGCTGTTTTTT. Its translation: CASRMPRLAGNTGELFF.

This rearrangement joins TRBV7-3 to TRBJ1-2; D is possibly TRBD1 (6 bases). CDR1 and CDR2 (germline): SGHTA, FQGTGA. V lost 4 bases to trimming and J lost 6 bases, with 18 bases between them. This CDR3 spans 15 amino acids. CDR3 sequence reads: CASSSGRGAPHGYTF. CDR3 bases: TGTGCCAGCAGCTCAGGGCGGGGGGCGCCCCATGGCTACACCTTC.

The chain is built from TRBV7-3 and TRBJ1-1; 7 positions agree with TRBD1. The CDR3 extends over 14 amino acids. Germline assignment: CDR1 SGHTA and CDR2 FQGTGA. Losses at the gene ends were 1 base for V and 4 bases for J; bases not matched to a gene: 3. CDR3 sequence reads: CASSLNRGSTEAFF. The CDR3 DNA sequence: TGTGCCAGCAGCTTAAACAGGGGAAGCACTGAAGCTTTCTTT.

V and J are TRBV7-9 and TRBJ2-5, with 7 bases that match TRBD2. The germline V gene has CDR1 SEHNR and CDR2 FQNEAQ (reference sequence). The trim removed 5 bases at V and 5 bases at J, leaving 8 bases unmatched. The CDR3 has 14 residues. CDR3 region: CASSPPGRGETQYF. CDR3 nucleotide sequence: TGTGCCAGCAGCCCCCCGGGGCGGGGGGAGACCCAGTACTTC.